This is a list of T cell receptor beta chains from one sample in a study of cytomegalovirus exposure and HLA in healthy donors. TCRdb's table, derived via immunoSEQ multiplex PCR, lists solely in-frame clones and lacks some. The repertoire holds 150,000 to 200,000 clones, with 65% to 90% as singletons. Sequencing was done on a sample of PBMCs. The receptors come from a woman in her late teens or twenties in good health and CMV-seronegative. Each CDR3 is given with its conserved first and last residue. Fields, in order: D gene, J gene, clone size, V gene, CDR3 DNA, CDR3 protein. The D gene is left open where the match is weak. Expanded clones get a size class; other rows say once, few or many, or leave the size out.

d_call: NA
j_call: TRBJ2-3
clone_size: once
v_call: TRBV7-9
cdr3_nt: TGTGCCAGCAGCTTAGGGGCAAATACGCAGTATTTT
cdr3_aa: CASSLGANTQYF

d_call: TRBD1
j_call: TRBJ1-5
clone_size: NA
v_call: TRBV7-9
cdr3_nt: TGTGCCAGCAGCTTGACTTCGACAGGGCCTAATCAGCCCCAGCATTTT
cdr3_aa: CASSLTSTGPNQPQHF

d_call: NA
j_call: TRBJ2-1
clone_size: NA
v_call: TRBV5-1
cdr3_nt: TGCGCCAGCAGCTTGGTGAGCGGGCCTGCCAATGAGCAGTTCTTC
cdr3_aa: CASSLVSGPANEQFF

d_call: NA
j_call: TRBJ1-2
clone_size: once
v_call: TRBV30
cdr3_nt: TGTGCCTGGAGGACCCGCTACACAGAATCCGGCTACACCTTC
cdr3_aa: CAWRTRYTESGYTF

d_call: TRBD1
j_call: TRBJ2-1
clone_size: few
v_call: TRBV2
cdr3_nt: TGTGCCAGCACCGAGGACAGGGGAAACAATGAGCAGTTCTTC
cdr3_aa: CASTEDRGNNEQFF

d_call: TRBD1
j_call: TRBJ2-5
clone_size: once
v_call: TRBV9
cdr3_nt: TGTGCCAGCAGCGTAGAAAAGGGACAGGGAGGTAAAGAGACCCAGTACTTC
cdr3_aa: CASSVEKGQGGKETQYF

d_call: NA
j_call: TRBJ1-1
clone_size: NA
v_call: TRBV5-1
cdr3_nt: TGCGCCAGCAGCTTGATCCTCTTGAGGCAAGGGGTTACTGAAGCTTTCTTT
cdr3_aa: CASSLILLRQGVTEAFF

d_call: NA
j_call: TRBJ1-4
clone_size: NA
v_call: TRBV9
cdr3_nt: TGTGCCAGCAGCGTAGGTGCGACTAATGAAAAACTGTTTTTT
cdr3_aa: CASSVGATNEKLFF

d_call: TRBD1
j_call: TRBJ2-1
clone_size: NA
v_call: TRBV7-6
cdr3_nt: TGTGCCAGCAGCTCTCGACAGGGAACCTACAATGAGCAGTTCTTC
cdr3_aa: CASSSRQGTYNEQFF

d_call: NA
j_call: TRBJ1-5
clone_size: NA
v_call: TRBV27
cdr3_nt: TGTGCCACTAGGGGAGGGGGGTTATGGAATCAGCCCCAGCATTTT
cdr3_aa: CATRGGGLWNQPQHF

d_call: NA
j_call: TRBJ1-1
clone_size: NA
v_call: TRBV2
cdr3_nt: TGTGCCAGCAGTGAAAAAAGCAGGGGGAACACTGAAGCTTTCTTT
cdr3_aa: CASSEKSRGNTEAFF

d_call: NA
j_call: TRBJ1-2
clone_size: once
v_call: TRBV5-6
cdr3_nt: TGTGCCAGCAGCTTGTTTTCAGAAAACTATGGCTACACCTTC
cdr3_aa: CASSLFSENYGYTF

d_call: TRBD2
j_call: TRBJ2-3
clone_size: NA
v_call: TRBV7-9
cdr3_nt: TGTGCCAGCAGCTTAGAGCGGGGGCTGGGCACAGATACGCAGTATTTT
cdr3_aa: CASSLERGLGTDTQYF

d_call: TRBD1
j_call: TRBJ1-2
clone_size: NA
v_call: TRBV10-2
cdr3_nt: TGCGCCAGCAGTACAGGGGCGAGGTATGGCTACACCTTC
cdr3_aa: CASSTGARYGYTF

d_call: NA
j_call: TRBJ2-2
clone_size: NA
v_call: TRBV19
cdr3_nt: TGTGCCAGTAGTAGACAGGTATACACCGGGGAGCTGTTTTTT
cdr3_aa: CASSRQVYTGELFF

d_call: TRBD1
j_call: TRBJ2-7
clone_size: NA
v_call: TRBV6-1
cdr3_nt: TGTGCCAGCAGGGAACTAACAGGGGGTTCCTACGAGCAGTACTTC
cdr3_aa: CASRELTGGSYEQYF

d_call: NA
j_call: TRBJ2-7
clone_size: NA
v_call: TRBV28
cdr3_nt: TGTGCCAGCAGTTTAATCCAGGGATACGAGCAGTACTTC
cdr3_aa: CASSLIQGYEQYF

d_call: NA
j_call: TRBJ1-2
clone_size: NA
v_call: TRBV29-1
cdr3_nt: TGCAGCGTTGAATCAGGGGTTAATGGCTACACCTTC
cdr3_aa: CSVESGVNGYTF

d_call: TRBD2
j_call: TRBJ2-7
clone_size: few
v_call: TRBV4-1
cdr3_nt: TGCGCCAGCAGGGGACTAGCCACAGGAGAGCAGTACTTC
cdr3_aa: CASRGLATGEQYF

d_call: TRBD1
j_call: TRBJ2-7
clone_size: NA
v_call: TRBV6-6
cdr3_nt: TGTGCCAGCAGTTCCGGGACAGGGGGCCGGGAGCAGTACTTC
cdr3_aa: CASSSGTGGREQYF

d_call: NA
j_call: TRBJ1-2
clone_size: NA
v_call: TRBV7-9
cdr3_nt: TGTGCCAGCAGCTCCATAGACAGAACCCCGCAGAACTATGGCTACACCTTC
cdr3_aa: CASSSIDRTPQNYGYTF

d_call: NA
j_call: TRBJ1-3
clone_size: once
v_call: TRBV29-1
cdr3_nt: TGCAGCGTCAAAGGGAGGTCTGGAAACACCATATATTTT
cdr3_aa: CSVKGRSGNTIYF

d_call: TRBD1
j_call: TRBJ2-7
clone_size: NA
v_call: TRBV19
cdr3_nt: TGTGCCAGTAGTGCACGTCCGGGACAGCCCTACGAGCAGTACTTC
cdr3_aa: CASSARPGQPYEQYF

d_call: TRBD2
j_call: TRBJ2-5
clone_size: NA
v_call: TRBV5-6
cdr3_nt: TGTGCCAGCAGCTTGGCGGGACTAGCAGAGACCCAGTACTTC
cdr3_aa: CASSLAGLAETQYF

d_call: NA
j_call: TRBJ1-2
clone_size: few
v_call: TRBV11-2
cdr3_nt: TGTGCCAGCACCCCTATCGCTAAGGGACTTCACTATGGCTACACCTTC
cdr3_aa: CASTPIAKGLHYGYTF

d_call: TRBD1
j_call: TRBJ2-3
clone_size: NA
v_call: TRBV9
cdr3_nt: TGTGCCAGCAGCGTAGCCACAGGGGTTTCGGATACGCAGTATTTT
cdr3_aa: CASSVATGVSDTQYF

d_call: NA
j_call: TRBJ2-2
clone_size: NA
v_call: TRBV4-3
cdr3_nt: TGCGCCAGCAGCCAAGGGCCCGAAGGGGAGCTGTTTTTT
cdr3_aa: CASSQGPEGELFF

d_call: TRBD2
j_call: TRBJ2-3
clone_size: NA
v_call: TRBV7-6
cdr3_nt: TGTGCCAGCAGCCGCACTAGCGGGACAGATACGCAGTATTTT
cdr3_aa: CASSRTSGTDTQYF

d_call: NA
j_call: TRBJ1-6
clone_size: NA
v_call: TRBV18
cdr3_nt: TGTGCCAGCCACCCGCGACAGGATAATTCACCCCTCCACTTT
cdr3_aa: CASHPRQDNSPLHF

d_call: TRBD2
j_call: TRBJ2-3
clone_size: NA
v_call: TRBV29-1
cdr3_nt: TGCAGCGTTGTCGGAACTCTTAGCGGGAGCGGGGGCACAGATACGCAGTATTTT
cdr3_aa: CSVVGTLSGSGGTDTQYF

d_call: NA
j_call: TRBJ2-7
clone_size: NA
v_call: TRBV20-1
cdr3_nt: TGCAGTGCTAGCAGGGACTACGAGCAGTACTTC
cdr3_aa: CSASRDYEQYF